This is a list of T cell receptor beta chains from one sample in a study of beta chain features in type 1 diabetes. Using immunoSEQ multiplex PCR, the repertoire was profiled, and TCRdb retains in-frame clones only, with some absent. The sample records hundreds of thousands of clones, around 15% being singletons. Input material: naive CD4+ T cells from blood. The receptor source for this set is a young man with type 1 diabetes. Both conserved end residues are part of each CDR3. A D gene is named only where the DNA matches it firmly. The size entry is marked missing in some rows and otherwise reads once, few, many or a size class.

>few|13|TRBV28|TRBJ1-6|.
TGTGCCAGCAGTTTGCCCCATTTTGTCCCCCTCCACTTT
CASSLPHFVPLHF
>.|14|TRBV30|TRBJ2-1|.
TGTGCCTGGAGTGTACGAGGGGGGGCCTCTGAGCAGTTCTTC
CAWSVRGGASEQFF
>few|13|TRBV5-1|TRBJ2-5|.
TGCGCCAGCAGCAGTCGGTCGCGGGAGACCCAGTACTTC
CASSSRSRETQYF
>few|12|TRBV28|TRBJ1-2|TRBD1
TGTGCCAGCAGTTTAAGACAGGGAGCCTACACCTTC
CASSLRQGAYTF
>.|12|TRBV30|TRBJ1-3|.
TGTGCCTGGAGTGTCCAGGGAAACACCATATATTTT
CAWSVQGNTIYF
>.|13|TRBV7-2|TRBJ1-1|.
TGTGCCAGCAGCTTATTAGAGAACACTGAAGCTTTCTTT
CASSLLENTEAFF
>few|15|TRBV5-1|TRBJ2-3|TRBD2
TGCGCCAGCAGCCCGGGGACTATCTCAACAGATACGCAGTATTTT
CASSPGTISTDTQYF
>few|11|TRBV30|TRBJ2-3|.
TGTGCCTGGAGTGCTCGGGGTACGCAGTATTTT
CAWSARGTQYF
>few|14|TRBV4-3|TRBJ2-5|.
TGCGCCAGCAGCCAAGGGGTGACGGAAGAGACCCAGTACTTC
CASSQGVTEETQYF
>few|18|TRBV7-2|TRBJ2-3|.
TGTGCCAGCAGCTTAGACGGGACCCAATTTGGGGGCACAGATACGCAGTATTTT
CASSLDGTQFGGTDTQYF
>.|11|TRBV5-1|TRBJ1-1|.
TGCGCCAGCAGCTTCGGGGGTGAAGCTTTCTTT
CASSFGGEAFF
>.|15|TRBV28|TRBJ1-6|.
TGTGCCAGCAGTTTCCGACAAGGATTGGTTTCACCCCTCCACTTT
CASSFRQGLVSPLHF
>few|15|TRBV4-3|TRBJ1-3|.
TGCGCCAGCAGCTACACTGGGGGCTCTGGAAACACCATATATTTT
CASSYTGGSGNTIYF
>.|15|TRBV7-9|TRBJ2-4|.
TGTGCCAGCAGCTCGGGACTGATAGCCAAAAACATTCAGTACTTC
CASSSGLIAKNIQYF
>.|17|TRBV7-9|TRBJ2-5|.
TGTGCCAGCAGCTTTGTCCGAACAGGTGTCTATCAAGAGACCCAGTACTTC
CASSFVRTGVYQETQYF
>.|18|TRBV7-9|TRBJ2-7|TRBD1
TGTGCCAGCAGCGACAGAGGCGGACAGGGTCTCTTCCCCTACGAGCAGTACTTC
CASSDRGGQGLFPYEQYF
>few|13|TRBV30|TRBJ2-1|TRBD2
TGTGCCTGGCGGCTAGCGGGAGTACCTGAGCAGTTCTTC
CAWRLAGVPEQFF
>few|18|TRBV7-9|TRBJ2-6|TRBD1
TGTGCCAGCAGCATAAGACAGGGTGGGGTCTCTGGGGCCAACGTCCTGACTTTC
CASSIRQGGVSGANVLTF
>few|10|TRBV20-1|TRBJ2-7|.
TGCAGTGCCGACGGGGCCGAGCAGTACTTC
CSADGAEQYF
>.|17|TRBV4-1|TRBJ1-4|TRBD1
TGCGCCAGCAGCCAACCGTATCGGGGACAGCAAAATGAAAAACTGTTTTTT
CASSQPYRGQQNEKLFF
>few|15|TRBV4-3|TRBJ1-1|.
TGCGCCAGCAGCCAGGAAGGACGGCTGAACACTGAAGCTTTCTTT
CASSQEGRLNTEAFF
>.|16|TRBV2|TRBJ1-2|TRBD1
TGTGCCAGCAGTGAACCGGGACAGGGTCCTTTCCTTGGGTACACCTTC
CASSEPGQGPFLGYTF
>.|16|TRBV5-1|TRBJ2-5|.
TGCGCCAGCAGCACCCAGACTAGTTTTGGCCGAGGATCCCAGTACTTC
CASSTQTSFGRGSQYF
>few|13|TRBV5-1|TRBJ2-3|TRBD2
TGCGCCAGCAGCTATCTAGCGGGAGATGGGGCGTATTTT
CASSYLAGDGAYF
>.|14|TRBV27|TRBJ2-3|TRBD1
TGTGCCAGCAGGGTGACAGGGAGCACAGATACGCAGTATTTT
CASRVTGSTDTQYF
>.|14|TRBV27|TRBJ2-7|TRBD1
TGTGCCAGTACCCTGAACAGGGGGTCCTACGAGCAGTACTTC
CASTLNRGSYEQYF
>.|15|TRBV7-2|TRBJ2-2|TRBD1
TGTGCCAGCAGCTGGGGACAGACGAGCACCGGGGAGCTGTTTTTT
CASSWGQTSTGELFF
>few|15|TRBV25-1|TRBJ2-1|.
TGTGCCAGCGGGGGCTTGGGGAGCGACGGCAATGAGCAGTTCTTC
CASGGLGSDGNEQFF
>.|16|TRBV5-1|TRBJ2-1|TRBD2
TGCGCCAGCAGCTTGGTTTCGGGGAGGGCTAGTGATGAGCAGTTCTTC
CASSLVSGRASDEQFF
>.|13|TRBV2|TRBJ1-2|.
TGTGCCAGCAGCGGTGACATGGAGAATGGCTACACCTTC
CASSGDMENGYTF
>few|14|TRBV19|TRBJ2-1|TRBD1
TGTGCCAGTAGTCCCGGGACAGGGGCTACGCCGCGGTTCTTC
CASSPGTGATPRFF
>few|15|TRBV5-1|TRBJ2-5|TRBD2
TGCGCCAGCAGCTTTACTAGCGGGAGCGGCGAGACCCAGTACTTC
CASSFTSGSGETQYF
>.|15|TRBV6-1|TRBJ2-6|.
TGTGCCAGCATGCGTGGGGGGTCTGGGGCCAACGTCCTGACTTTC
CASMRGGSGANVLTF
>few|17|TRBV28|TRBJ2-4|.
TGTGCCAGCAGCTCCGATCTAGCAGGGAGAGCCAAAAACATTCAGTACTTC
CASSSDLAGRAKNIQYF
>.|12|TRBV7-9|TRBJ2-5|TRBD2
TGTGCCGTTCCGGGACTAGCGGAGACCCAGTACTTC
CAVPGLAETQYF
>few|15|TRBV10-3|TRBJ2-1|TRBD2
TGTGCCATCAGTGAGAGACTAGCGGGAGACAATGAGCAGTTCTTC
CAISERLAGDNEQFF
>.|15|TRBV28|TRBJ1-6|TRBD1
TGTGCCAGCAGTCCTCCGGGACAGTCGATTTCACCCCTCCACTTT
CASSPPGQSISPLHF
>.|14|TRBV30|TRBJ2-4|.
TGTGCCTGGAGTGTAAGTGCAGCTCTAAACATTCAGTACTTC
CAWSVSAALNIQYF
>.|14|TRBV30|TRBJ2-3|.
TGTGCCTGGAGTTCTGGGTACGGCACAGATACGCAGTATTTT
CAWSSGYGTDTQYF
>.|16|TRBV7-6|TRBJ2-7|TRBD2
TGTGCCAGCAGTGGGACTAGCGGGAGGGCCGTCTACGAGCAGTACTTC
CASSGTSGRAVYEQYF